These 27 T cell receptor beta chains share one sample of origin, sequenced in a study of shared clonotypes between healthy human individuals. The naive CD8 population came from CD45RO-negative cells selected for CCR7, without terminally differentiated effector memory CD45RA+ cells. TCRdb's table, derived via immunoSEQ multiplex PCR, lists solely in-frame clones and lacks some. Altogether around 600,000 clones are present, 85% to 95% being singletons, with the ten largest covering over 0.1%. The sample comprised naive CD8+ T cells sorted from blood. These receptors were collected from a woman aged 25 to 45 in good health.

J is TRBJ2-7 and V is TRBV7-6, with D perhaps TRBD1 (6 bases). This CDR3 is 14 amino acids long. V lost 3 bases and J 5 bases, leaving 14 bases between the germline ends. CDR1 and CDR2 (germline): SGHVS, FNYEAQ. The CDR3 is CASSLGTGNDEQYF. DNA for the CDR3: TGTGCCAGCAGCTTGGGAACAGGGAACGACGAGCAGTACTTC.

The chain has TRBV6-6 and TRBJ2-1; 13 bases agree with TRBD2. J gave up 8 bases and V 5 bases, and 6 bases lay outside the gene matches. The CDR3 sequence is 15 residues long. The germline V gene has CDR1 MNHNY and CDR2 SVGAGI (reference sequence). DNA of the CDR3: TGTGCCAGCAGTCCGGGACTAGCGGGATTAGATGAGCAGTTCTTC. It is translated as CASSPGLAGLDEQFF.

The gene calls are TRBV27 and TRBJ1-1; D is ambiguous. The CDR3 is made up of 14 amino acids. Germline V gives CDR1 MNHEY, CDR2 SMNVEV (reference sequence). Between the trimmed V and J ends, which lost 2 bases and 4 bases, there was a span of 11 bases. CDR3 loop: CASSLAGVGTEAFF. CDR3 nucleotides: TGTGCCAGCAGTTTAGCCGGGGTTGGCACTGAAGCTTTCTTT.

This clone appeared once. This chain joins TRBV30 and TRBJ1-6; D is uncertain. The length of the CDR3 is 12 residues. The germline CDR1 and CDR2 sequences are GTSNPN and SVGIG (reference sequence). V was shortened by 5 bases and J by 10 bases, with 12 bases between the two germline ends. In DNA, the CDR3 is TGTGCCTGGGACCTAGGGAACTCACCCCTCCACTTT. Amino acids: CAWDLGNSPLHF.

This sequence joins TRBV5-1 and TRBJ1-1; D is undetermined. The CDR3 spans 14 residues. Deletions cut 2 bases from V and 2 bases from J, with 10 bases between. Looked up from germline, CDR1 is SGHRS and CDR2 is YFSETQ. DNA of the CDR3: TGCGCCAGCAGCTTAAAGGGAACCAACACTGAAGCTTTCTTT. Amino acid sequence: CASSLKGTNTEAFF.

This sequence joins TRBV19 and TRBJ1-1; TRBD1 is a possible D gene (6 bases). The V gene lost 4 bases and the J gene lost 1 base, with 10 bases spanning the gap. The CDR3 loop spans 14 amino acids. CDR1 and CDR2 (germline): LNHDA, SQIVND (reference sequence). The chain's CDR3 is CASSNRAANTEAFF. The CDR3 bases are TGTGCCAGTAGTAACAGGGCGGCGAACACTGAAGCTTTCTTT.

This sequence joins TRBV6-6 and TRBJ2-7; possibly TRBD2 for D (6 bases). Looked up from germline, CDR1 is MNHNY and CDR2 is SVGAGI (reference sequence). Trimming pared 2 bases from V and 7 bases from J, leaving 12 bases between. This CDR3 comprises 13 residues. The DNA for the CDR3 is TGTGCCAGCAGTTACGACGCGGGGAAGGAGCAGTACTTC. The encoded protein is CASSYDAGKEQYF.

To note about this clone: The same CDR3 also results from other DNA sequences found in this sample. The genes are TRBV27 and TRBJ1-5, with 11 bases that match TRBD1. V was clipped by 6 bases and J by 4 bases; unmatched bases: 5. Germline V CDR1 and CDR2: MNHEY, SMNVEV (reference sequence). The CDR3 contains 15 residues. In DNA, the CDR3 is TGTGCCAGCAGCCCGGGGACAGGGGGGAATCAGCCCCAGCATTTT. Translated: CASSPGTGGNQPQHF.

On this clone: Other DNA sequences in this sample translate to the same CDR3. V usage is TRBV10-2 and J usage is TRBJ2-1, with D hard to call. V lost 0 bases and J 8 bases, leaving 2 bases between the germline ends. The CDR3 has 11 amino acids. Germline V gene sequence: CDR1 WSHSY, CDR2 SAAADI. CDR3 loop: CASSESYEQFF. The CDR3 DNA follows: TGCGCCAGCAGTGAGTCGTATGAGCAGTTCTTC.

The chain is built from TRBV27 and TRBJ2-7; D may be TRBD1 (6 bases). The germline gives CDR1 MNHEY, CDR2 SMNVEV (reference sequence). The CDR3 is made up of 17 amino acids. Trimming shortened V by 0 bases and J by 6 bases, and 21 bases separated the two germline ends. This chain's CDR3 is CASSLSMGAGLHLEQYF. The CDR3 DNA follows: TGTGCCAGCAGTTTATCGATGGGGGCAGGACTCCACCTCGAGCAGTACTTC.

This clone was counted a single time. The CDR3 is CASSPPEAGEQYF. The CDR3 DNA is TGTGCCAGCAGTCCCCCGGAGGCTGGAGAGCAGTACTTC. The gene calls are TRBV28 and TRBJ2-7; weak D call: TRBD2 (5 bases). The CDR3 has 13 amino acids. Germline assignment: CDR1 MDHEN and CDR2 SYDVKM. V was clipped by 5 bases and J by 7 bases, with 15 bases between them. The full variable domain, in which reference TRBV28 and TRBJ2-7 provide the parts outside the CDR3, is DVKVTQSSRYLVKRTGEKVFLECVQDMDHENMFWYRQDPGLGLRLIYFSYDVKMKEKGDIPEGYSVSREKKERFSLILESASTNQTSMYLCASSPPEAGEQYFGPGTRLTVT.

Notes on this clone: Other DNA variants within this sample encode the same CDR3. The chain combines TRBV11-2 with TRBJ2-7, with D hard to call. V dropped 2 bases and J dropped 5 bases, with 4 bases sitting between them. In germline, CDR1 is SGHAT, CDR2 FQNNGV. The CDR3 spans 11 residues. The CDR3 here is CASSLSHEQYF. In DNA, the CDR3 is TGTGCCAGCAGCTTATCACACGAGCAGTACTTC.

The chain combines TRBV4-1 with TRBJ2-7, with D unclear. The CDR3 is 18 amino acids. The ends were cut back, 0 bases at V and 0 bases at J, with 18 bases in the middle. Germline CDR1 reads MGHRA; CDR2 reads YSYEKL. CDR3 amino acids: CASSQEGFARSLSYEQYF. The CDR3 DNA reads as TGCGCCAGCAGCCAAGAGGGCTTCGCTCGCAGTCTCTCCTACGAGCAGTACTTC.

The genes are TRBV27 and TRBJ2-3, with TRBD2 matching 13 bases. The germline V gene has CDR1 MNHEY and CDR2 SMNVEV (reference sequence). Losses at the gene ends were 7 bases for V and 0 bases for J; bases not matched to a gene: 7. This CDR3 is 17 amino acids long. CDR3 loop: CASTSGTSGISTDTQYF. The CDR3 DNA is TGTGCCAGCACCTCGGGGACTAGCGGGATCAGCACAGATACGCAGTATTTT.

The V gene is TRBV5-1, the J gene TRBJ2-1; D gene unclear. Trimming took off 4 bases at V and 4 bases at J, with 6 bases between the two ends. The CDR3 consists of 12 residues. The V gene's germline CDR1 is SGHRS and CDR2 YFSETQ. CDR3 sequence (DNA): TGCGCCAGCAGCGCAACTTACAATGAGCAGTTCTTC. Its translation is CASSATYNEQFF.

V gene TRBV21-1 combines with J gene TRBJ2-5; the listed D gene, TRBD1, was not tested against the DNA. TRBV21-1 is marked as a pseudogene. This CDR3 is 14 amino acids long. The CDR3 loop is CASRNRESQETQYF. CDR3 DNA: TGTGCCAGCCGCAACAGGGAATCCCAAGAGACCCAGTACTTC.

In this sample, this clone turned up a few times. This chain uses TRBV5-1 with TRBJ2-7; no reliable D call. CDR1 is SGHRS and CDR2 is YFSETQ in the germline V gene. The CDR3 extends over 15 amino acids. The ends were cut back, 0 bases at V and 0 bases at J, with 10 bases in the middle. CDR3 nucleotides: TGCGCCAGCAGCTTGGTGGACCAGAACTCCTACGAGCAGTACTTC. This gives the protein CASSLVDQNSYEQYF.

This clone has only one observation. This same CDR3 is encoded by further DNA sequences in the sample. The V gene is TRBV27, the J gene TRBJ2-7; TRBD2 matches 8 bases. The germline CDR1 and CDR2 sequences are MNHEY and SMNVEV (reference sequence). The V and J ends lost 2 bases and 6 bases, in that order; junction bases with no gene match: 0. This CDR3 is 12 amino acids long. The CDR3, as DNA: TGTGCCAGCAGTTTACGGGGGGGCGAGCAGTACTTC. Translating it yields CASSLRGGEQYF.

This chain joins TRBV7-3 and TRBJ2-1, with 13 bases identical to TRBD2. Germline CDR1 and CDR2: SGHTA and FQGTGA. Unmatched junction bases numbered 3, after V lost 4 bases and J lost 9 bases. The CDR3 length is 14 residues. DNA for the CDR3: TGTGCCAGCAGCTGGACTAGCGGGAGTGTTGAGCAGTTCTTC. This codes for CASSWTSGSVEQFF.

The chain carries TRBV7-3 and TRBJ2-6; 7 nucleotides line up with TRBD1. Germline CDR1 SGHTA, CDR2 FQGTGA. V was clipped by 8 bases and J by 0 bases; unmatched bases: 7. This CDR3 spans 16 amino acids. CDR3 region: CASAGDSFSGANVLTF. The CDR3 nucleotides are TGTGCCAGCGCAGGGGACAGTTTCTCTGGGGCCAACGTCCTGACTTTC.

This clone was counted between two and nine times. The chain employs TRBV2 and TRBJ1-5, with a possible D match to TRBD1 (6 bases). Between the trimmed V and J ends, which lost 8 bases and 6 bases, there was a span of 23 bases. The germline gives CDR1 SNHLY, CDR2 FYNNEI. CDR3 size: 16 residues. The CDR3 DNA sequence: TGTGCCAGCGGGAGGGCAGGGGCGGCTGAAAGTCAGCCCCAGCATTTT. Amino acid sequence: CASGRAGAAESQPQHF.

This chain links TRBV19 with TRBJ2-6; 10 bases fit TRBD2. CDR1 and CDR2 from the germline V gene are LNHDA and SQIVND (reference sequence). This CDR3 spans 18 amino acids. With V trimmed by 3 bases and J by 2 bases, 7 bases remained unmatched. Here the CDR3 DNA reads TGTGCCAGTAGTATCGGCCTAGCGGGAGTTACTGGGGCCAACGTCCTGACTTTC. Amino acid sequence: CASSIGLAGVTGANVLTF. Variable domain in full (rest from reference TRBV19 and TRBJ2-6): DGGITQSPKYLFRKEGQNVTLSCEQNLNHDAMYWYRQDPGQGLRLIYYSQIVNDFQKGDIAEGYSVSREKKESFPLTVTSAQKNPTAFYLCASSIGLAGVTGANVLTFGAGSRLTVL.

The chain is built from TRBV7-9 and TRBJ1-4, with D possibly matching TRBD1 (5 bases). V lost 5 bases, J lost 8 bases, and 18 bases lay in between. Germline V gives CDR1 SEHNR, CDR2 FQNEAQ (reference sequence). The CDR3 sequence is 15 residues long. The CDR3 sequence is CASSPIGVRGEKLFF. The CDR3 DNA reads as TGTGCCAGCAGCCCAATCGGAGTAAGGGGAGAAAAACTGTTTTTT.

The genes are TRBV4-2 and TRBJ2-7; the D is unclear. CDR1 and CDR2 (germline): LGHNA, YNFKEQ. V was pared by 0 bases and J by 4 bases, with 10 bases between. The CDR3 covers 14 residues. Here the CDR3 DNA reads TGTGCCAGCAGCCAAGAATGGGCAGTGTACGAGCAGTACTTC. This encodes CASSQEWAVYEQYF.

This chain joins TRBV4-1 and TRBJ2-7; TRBD2 might be the D (6 bases). CDR1 MGHRA and CDR2 YSYEKL come from the germline V gene. Between the trimmed V and J ends, which lost 4 bases and 6 bases, there was a span of 13 bases. CDR3 length: 13 residues. In DNA form, the CDR3 reads TGCGCCAGCAGCCCGGGGGTAGGGTTCGAGCAGTACTTC. Its protein product is CASSPGVGFEQYF.

V is TRBV10-1 and J is TRBJ2-3; D not certain. CDR1 is WNHNN, CDR2 SYGVQD, per germline (reference sequence). V was trimmed by 0 bases and J by 6 bases, leaving 16 bases between them. The CDR3 has 16 residues. Here the CDR3 DNA reads TGCGCCAGCAGTGAGTCGAGTCCCAGCGAATTGGATACGCAGTATTTT. Translated, it gives CASSESSPSELDTQYF.

The chain recombines TRBV4-1 with TRBJ2-1; unclear D gene. Trimming took 0 bases from V and 6 from J, leaving 9 bases between them. Germline lookup yields CDR1 MGHRA and CDR2 YSYEKL. This CDR3 is 14 amino acids long. CDR3 sequence: CASSQDRVGNEQFF. The DNA of the CDR3 is TGCGCCAGCAGCCAAGATAGAGTTGGCAATGAGCAGTTCTTC.